This entry lists 31 T cell receptor beta chains sequenced from one sample in a study of PD-L1 blockade in urothelial cancer (dated by TCRdb to 2017 to 2019). The method behind the library was the immunoSEQ multiplex PCR assay. TCRdb took this table from immuneACCESS and kept in-frame rearrangements with V and J called. Such tables lack part of the clones; where checked against another copy, unresolved V genes explain under half of the gap, and the rest is unexplained. This sample gives some 65,000 clones in total; around 81% of them show up just once. About 2.9% of the sample lies in the top ten. The time point label here, explained by the study, means: pretreatment peripheral blood. Sequenced here: PBMCs, sampled around atezolizumab (anti-PD-L1) treatment. These receptors were obtained from a man between 70 and 80 years old with urothelial cancer.

V is TRBV15 and J is TRBJ2-1; 7 nucleotides line up with TRBD1. J lost 8 bases, V lost 0 bases, and 7 bases had no gene match. Germline CDR1 is LNHNV and CDR2 is YYDKDF (reference sequence). There are 15 residues in the CDR3. CDR3 loop: CATSRDRGSAHEQFF. The CDR3 DNA reads as TGTGCCACCAGCAGAGACAGGGGGTCGGCTCATGAGCAGTTCTTC. Filled out from reference TRBV15 and TRBJ2-1, the complete variable domain reads DAMVIQNPRYQVTQFGKPVTLSCSQTLNHNVMYWYQQKSSQAPKLLFHYYDKDFNNEADTPDNFQSRRPNTSFCFLDIRSPGLGDTAMYLCATSRDRGSAHEQFFGPGTRLTVL.

The chain recombines TRBV28 with TRBJ1-5; TRBD1 matches 7 bases. The CDR3 covers 16 residues. Germline V gene data show CDR1 as MDHEN and CDR2 as SYDVKM. The V segment lost 4 bases and the J segment 4 bases; nucleotides outside the gene matches: 10. CDR3 nucleotide sequence: TGTGCCAGCAGTTCCCCATCGAGGGGGCAGAATCAGCCCCAGCATTTT. It encodes CASSSPSRGQNQPQHF.

The V gene is TRBV4-1, the J gene TRBJ2-7; no clear D. This CDR3 has 14 amino acids. The V end was cut by 1 base, the J end by 0 bases, with 7 bases between. Germline CDR1 MGHRA, CDR2 YSYEKL. The CDR3 nucleotides read TGCGCCAGCAGCCAAGTGGGCACCTCCTACGAGCAGTACTTC. Protein product: CASSQVGTSYEQYF.

V gene TRBV5-5 combines with J gene TRBJ2-2; 9 positions match TRBD1. This CDR3 comprises 18 residues. Germline CDR1 reads SGHKS; CDR2 reads YYEKEE (reference sequence). The V and J ends lost 3 bases and 1 base, in that order; junction bases with no gene match: 10. CDR3 loop: CASSSGTGSPMNTGELFF. CDR3 DNA: TGTGCCAGCAGCTCCGGGACAGGGTCCCCTATGAACACCGGGGAGCTGTTTTTT.

This chain connects TRBV30 to TRBJ1-4; 7 bases map to TRBD1. This CDR3 is built from 13 residues. In germline, CDR1 is GTSNPN, CDR2 SVGIG (reference sequence). With 1 base clipped from V and 8 bases from J, the junction kept 4 bases outside the gene matches. The CDR3 is CAWSGRGREKLFF. As DNA, the CDR3 is TGTGCCTGGAGTGGCAGGGGGAGGGAAAAACTGTTTTTT.

This clone was seen ten or more times. The gene calls are TRBV28 and TRBJ1-2; 10 nucleotides agree with TRBD1. The V gene's germline CDR1 is MDHEN and CDR2 SYDVKM. The CDR3 totals 12 residues. V lost 7 bases, J lost 10 bases, and 6 bases stayed unmatched. CDR3 sequence reads: CASKGQGVAYTF. CDR3 DNA: TGTGCCAGCAAAGGACAGGGGGTTGCCTACACCTTC.

The chain links TRBV7-6 to TRBJ2-2, with 9 bases that match TRBD1. V shed 3 bases, J shed 8 bases, and the junction held 4 bases outside the gene matches. Looked up from germline, CDR1 is SGHVS and CDR2 is FNYEAQ. This CDR3 spans 14 amino acids. The CDR3, as DNA: TGTGCCAGCAGCTTTTTACAGGGGGCTGGGGAGCTGTTTTTT. This codes for CASSFLQGAGELFF.

V usage is TRBV28 and J usage is TRBJ2-3, with D hard to call. Germline V gene lookup returns CDR1 MDHEN and CDR2 SYDVKM. The CDR3 extends over 12 amino acids. V lost 5 bases and J lost 6, with 9 bases in between. The CDR3 DNA follows: TGTGCCAGCAGTCCAATGTCCGATACGCAGTATTTT. Amino acid sequence: CASSPMSDTQYF.

The rearrangement uses TRBV5-1 and TRBJ2-3, with 12 bases that match TRBD2. V shed 4 bases, J shed 2 bases, and the junction held 5 bases outside the gene matches. CDR3 size: 16 residues. Per the germline V gene, CDR1 is SGHRS and CDR2 is YFSETQ. The CDR3 DNA is TGCGCCAGCAGCCCAAGACTAGCGGGAGCCACAGATACGCAGTATTTT. This codes for CASSPRLAGATDTQYF. The full variable domain, in which reference TRBV5-1 and TRBJ2-3 provide the parts outside the CDR3, is KAGVTQTPRYLIKTRGQQVTLSCSPISGHRSVSWYQQTPGQGLQFLFEYFSETQRNKGNFPGRFSGRQFSNSRSEMNVSTLELGDSALYLCASSPRLAGATDTQYFGPGTRLTVL.

This chain links TRBV6-5 with TRBJ2-7, with TRBD2 matching 10 bases. The germline V gene has CDR1 MNHEY and CDR2 SVGAGI. The CDR3 contains 14 residues. V lost 6 bases, J lost 2 bases, and 4 bases stayed unmatched. This CDR3 reads CASRRLAGAYEQYF. DNA for the CDR3: TGTGCCAGCAGGAGACTAGCGGGTGCCTACGAGCAGTACTTC.

The J gene is TRBJ2-3, the V gene TRBV5-1; no reliable D call. The CDR3 spans 15 residues. V was cut by 3 bases and J by 4 bases, with 15 bases left in between. Germline CDR1 and CDR2: SGHRS and YFSETQ. CDR3: CASSSGSNRADTQYF. The CDR3 nucleotides are TGCGCCAGCAGCTCCGGGTCGAATCGGGCAGATACGCAGTATTTT.

The chain employs TRBV14 and TRBJ2-7, with a weak D call TRBD1 (6 bases). Trimming shortened V by 1 base and J by 6 bases, and 10 bases separated the two germline ends. Germline values: CDR1 SGHDN, CDR2 FVKESK. The CDR3 loop spans 13 amino acids. The chain's CDR3 is CASSQGSRGEQYF. In nucleotides, the CDR3 is TGTGCCAGCAGCCAAGGTAGCAGGGGCGAGCAGTACTTC.

The chain links TRBV4-1 to TRBJ2-3, with no clear D. The CDR3 is made up of 13 amino acids. Germline V gives CDR1 MGHRA, CDR2 YSYEKL. Trimming cost V 0 bases and J 5 bases, with 6 bases left between them. CDR3 in DNA: TGCGCCAGCAGCCAAGACCTCGTAGATACGCAGTATTTT. Amino acid sequence: CASSQDLVDTQYF.

The sample holds one count of this clone. J is TRBJ2-1 and V is TRBV18, with 7 bases fitting TRBD2. CDR1 is KGHSH and CDR2 is LQKENI in the germline V gene. Trimming removed 2 bases from V and 8 bases from J; junction bases left unmatched: 15. The CDR3 has 17 amino acids. Written as DNA, the CDR3 is TGTGCCAGCTCACCAAATATAGCGGGTCTGGGAGGCGATGAGCAGTTCTTC. Protein: CASSPNIAGLGGDEQFF.

The J gene is TRBJ2-7, the V gene TRBV7-8; TRBD1 matches 12 bases. The length of the CDR3 is 15 residues. J lost 5 bases, V lost 2 bases, and 4 bases had no gene match. Germline lookup yields CDR1 SGHVS and CDR2 FQNEAQ. The DNA for the CDR3 is TGTGCCAGCAGCTTATCTGGGACAGGGGGCAACGAGCAGTACTTC. Amino acids: CASSLSGTGGNEQYF.

V is TRBV4-1 and J is TRBJ2-1, with 7 positions matching TRBD2. Trimming removed 0 bases from V and 3 bases from J; junction bases left unmatched: 2. Germline lookup yields CDR1 MGHRA and CDR2 YSYEKL. This CDR3 has 15 residues. CDR3 loop: CASSQEAGDYNEQFF. In nucleotides, the CDR3 is TGCGCCAGCAGCCAAGAGGCGGGAGACTACAATGAGCAGTTCTTC.

The chain recombines TRBV19 with TRBJ2-3; TRBD2 matches at 12 bases. This CDR3 is 14 amino acids long. V was clipped by 9 bases and J by 8 bases; unmatched bases: 9. Per germline, CDR1 LNHDA and CDR2 SQIVND (reference sequence). The CDR3, as DNA: TGTGCCAGCCGGACTAGCGGGACCCTGGGTACGCAGTATTTT. The encoded protein is CASRTSGTLGTQYF.

With respect to this clone: The junction and the germline gene differ at one end; a read error may be behind it. The chain has TRBV28 and TRBJ1-2; D call uncertain. The CDR3 runs to 14 residues. The V gene's germline CDR1 is MDHEN and CDR2 SYDVKM. The CDR3 is CATSLTGIYYGYTF. CDR3 nucleotides: TGTGCCACCAGTTTGACGGGGATCTACTATGGCTACACCTTC.

The J gene is TRBJ1-5, the V gene TRBV28; D not certain. CDR1 is MDHEN and CDR2 is SYDVKM in the germline V gene. V was clipped by 1 base and J by 6 bases, with 10 bases between them. The CDR3 consists of 14 residues. The CDR3 loop reads CASSLSSRFQPQHF. DNA for the CDR3: TGTGCCAGCAGTTTATCCTCGCGATTTCAGCCCCAGCATTTT.

The chain links TRBV29-1 to TRBJ2-5; D perhaps matches TRBD2 (6 bases). The germline V gene encodes CDR1 SQVTM and CDR2 ANQGSEA. V was shortened by 7 bases and J by 9 bases, with 21 bases between the two germline ends. The CDR3 length is 13 residues. This CDR3 reads CSGDTGMGEAQYF. Here the CDR3 DNA reads TGCAGCGGAGATACTGGTATGGGGGAGGCCCAGTACTTC. Drawing the rest from reference TRBV29-1 and TRBJ2-5, the complete variable domain is SAVISQKPSRDICQRGTSLTIQCQVDSQVTMMFWYRQQPGQSLTLIATANQGSEATYESGFVIDKFPISRPNLTFSTLTVSNMSPEDSSIYLCSGDTGMGEAQYFGPGTRLLVL.

V gene TRBV6-1 combines with J gene TRBJ2-7; 8 nucleotides match TRBD2. The length of the CDR3 is 14 residues. Losses at the gene ends were 5 bases for V and 3 bases for J; bases not matched to a gene: 6. The germline V gene has CDR1 MNHNS and CDR2 SASEGT. CDR3 nucleotide sequence: TGTGCCAGCAGTCGTAGCGGGAAGAACTACGAGCAGTACTTC. Encoded protein: CASSRSGKNYEQYF.

A few counts support this clone. The rearrangement links TRBV7-9 to TRBJ1-2; tentative D call: TRBD1 (6 bases). V gave up 3 bases and J gave up 6 bases, with 8 bases separating them. Germline CDR1 reads SEHNR; CDR2 reads FQNEAQ (reference sequence). The CDR3 has 12 amino acids. CDR3 region: CASSFSGDGYTF. CDR3 sequence (DNA): TGTGCCAGCAGCTTTTCAGGGGATGGCTACACCTTC.

CDR3 bases: TGTGCCAGCACCCTTGACAGGGGCGCTTACAATGAGCAGTTCTTC. Its protein is CASTLDRGAYNEQFF. The chain joins TRBV5-4 to TRBJ2-1; 8 nucleotides agree with TRBD1. J was trimmed by 4 bases and V by 6 bases; bases with no gene match: 9. CDR3 length: 15 amino acids. Per the germline V gene, CDR1 is SGHNT and CDR2 is YYREEE (reference sequence).

The genes are TRBV7-6 and TRBJ2-7; D is perhaps TRBD2 (6 bases). Germline lookup yields CDR1 SGHVS and CDR2 FNYEAQ. V lost 2 bases and J lost 2, with 10 bases in between. The CDR3 runs 14 residues. CDR3 sequence reads: CASSLRGGTYEQYF. The DNA for the CDR3 is TGTGCCAGCAGCTTAAGGGGCGGGACCTACGAGCAGTACTTC.

The CDR3 reads CASSYGGLVGTDTQYF. As DNA, the CDR3 is TGTGCCAGCAGTTACGGGGGACTAGTTGGTACAGATACGCAGTATTTT. The chain has TRBV6-5 and TRBJ2-3, with 8 positions matching TRBD2. Trimming at V came to 2 bases and at J to 3 bases, leaving 7 bases not matched to a gene. Per the germline V gene, CDR1 is MNHEY and CDR2 is SVGAGI. The CDR3 has 16 residues.

This sequence joins TRBV2 and TRBJ2-2; 8 bases align to TRBD2. The CDR3 spans 16 residues. Looked up from germline, CDR1 is SNHLY and CDR2 is FYNNEI. V was clipped by 0 bases and J by 7 bases; unmatched bases: 7. The CDR3 region is CASSEAPGGVDGELFF. DNA for the CDR3: TGTGCCAGCAGTGAAGCGCCCGGGGGGGTCGACGGGGAGCTGTTTTTT.

This sequence joins TRBV14 and TRBJ2-1; 7 bases align to TRBD1. CDR1 SGHDN and CDR2 FVKESK come from the germline V gene. This CDR3 is 16 amino acids long. V trimming: 1 base; J trimming: 8 bases; junction bases outside the gene matches: 11. CDR3 region: CASSQVRQGPSHEQFF. CDR3 in DNA: TGTGCCAGCAGCCAAGTCAGACAGGGCCCGTCGCATGAGCAGTTCTTC.

The genes are TRBV9 and TRBJ2-5; TRBD2 matches at 10 bases. The CDR3 is made up of 15 amino acids. Trimming at V came to 2 bases and at J to 4 bases, leaving 5 bases not matched to a gene. Germline CDR1 and CDR2: SGDLS and YYNGEE. CDR3 in amino acids: CASSVGGTSAETQYF. In DNA, the CDR3 is TGTGCCAGCAGCGTGGGGGGGACTAGCGCAGAGACCCAGTACTTC. Variable domain in full (rest from reference TRBV9 and TRBJ2-5): DSGVTQTPKHLITATGQRVTLRCSPRSGDLSVYWYQQSLDQGLQFLIQYYNGEERAKGNILERFSAQQFPDLHSELNLSSLELGDSALYFCASSVGGTSAETQYFGPGTRLLVL.

The chain employs TRBV19 and TRBJ1-1; possible D gene TRBD1, 5 bases. Germline CDR1 and CDR2: LNHDA and SQIVND (reference sequence). CDR3 length: 16 residues. The germline V and J ends were trimmed by 4 bases and 6 bases, with 21 bases remaining between them. CDR3 protein: CASSSIRALSVSEAFF. For the CDR3, the DNA is TGTGCCAGTAGTAGCATCAGGGCCCTCAGTGTCTCTGAAGCTTTCTTT. Combining the CDR3 with reference TRBV19 and TRBJ1-1 gives the whole variable domain DGGITQSPKYLFRKEGQNVTLSCEQNLNHDAMYWYRQDPGQGLRLIYYSQIVNDFQKGDIAEGYSVSREKKESFPLTVTSAQKNPTAFYLCASSSIRALSVSEAFFGQGTRLTVV.

The gene calls are TRBV10-3 and TRBJ2-3, with TRBD2 identical over 10 bases. Germline V gene data show CDR1 as ENHRY and CDR2 as SYGVKD. Trimming cost V 7 bases and J 4 bases; bases outside gene matches: 5. The length of the CDR3 is 14 residues. CDR3 sequence (DNA): TGTGCCATCAAGGGACTAGCGTCCCCAGATACGCAGTATTTT. Its translation: CAIKGLASPDTQYF.

The chain has TRBV2 and TRBJ2-3; 7 bases are shared with TRBD1. Germline trimming cut 2 bases from V and 3 bases from J; bases unmatched to any gene: 5. The CDR3 is 15 amino acids. Per the germline V gene, CDR1 is SNHLY and CDR2 is FYNNEI. The CDR3 nucleotides read TGTGCCAGCAGTGAACGACAGGGTTGGACAGATACGCAGTATTTT. Translated: CASSERQGWTDTQYF. Looking up the rest from reference TRBV2 and TRBJ2-3 gives the full variable domain: EPEVTQTPSHQVTQMGQEVILRCVPISNHLYFYWYRQILGQKVEFLVSFYNNEISEKSEIFDDQFSVERPDGSNFTLKIRSTKLEDSAMYFCASSERQGWTDTQYFGPGTRLTVL.